Below are 31 T cell receptor beta chains sequenced from a single sample in a study of T cells in Graves' hyperthyroidism and ophthalmopathy. Amplified TCR beta CDR3 regions derived from RNA transcripts. HTBI primers were the set used in a first-round RT-PCR of the TCR CDR3. Each CDR3 protein gets one entry after TCRdb re-called the multiplex PCR reads with MiXCR. Here the sample spans 600,000 to 700,000 distinct CDR3 sequences, just under 45% being singletons. The sequenced sample consisted of peripheral blood or thyroid tissue (not recorded which). These receptors originate from an adult man with Graves' disease, either hyperthyroidism or ophthalmopathy (not recorded which).

This clonotype appeared many times. CDR3 bases: TGCGCCAGCAGTGAGTCGGGACGCCAGTCGGCTTTCTTT. Translated, it gives CASSESGRQSAFF. The gene calls are TRBV10-2 and TRBJ1-1, with D possibly matching TRBD1 (5 bases). CDR3 length: 13 residues. Looked up from germline, CDR1 is WSHSY and CDR2 is SAAADI. V lost 0 bases, J lost 11 bases, and 13 bases lay in between.

This clonotype was recorded many times. The rearrangement joins TRBV7-9 to TRBJ2-5; 15 bases are shared with TRBD2. The J segment lost 4 bases and the V segment lost 5 bases, leaving 5 bases of the junction unmatched. The CDR3 consists of 16 residues. The germline V gene has CDR1 SEHNR and CDR2 FQNEAQ (reference sequence). In nucleotides, the CDR3 is TGTGCCAGCAGCACCGGACTAGCGGGAGGGGGAGAGACCCAGTACTTC. Translated: CASSTGLAGGGETQYF.

J is TRBJ1-1 and V is TRBV11-2, with TRBD1 matching 8 bases. After removal of 8 bases from V and 4 bases from J, the junction contained 12 bases not matched to a gene. The CDR3 sequence is 15 residues long. The germline gives CDR1 SGHAT, CDR2 FQNNGV. This CDR3 reads CASSPRQGLGTEAFF. CDR3 sequence (DNA): TGTGCCAGCTCACCGCGACAGGGGCTGGGCACTGAAGCTTTCTTT.

V and J are TRBV20-1 and TRBJ1-1; 8 positions match TRBD1. After removal of 4 bases from V and 4 bases from J, the junction contained 5 bases not matched to a gene. Germline CDR1 reads DFQATT; CDR2 reads SNEGSKA (reference sequence). The CDR3 sequence is 13 residues long. DNA of the CDR3: TGCAGTGCTACCTGGGACAGGTCCACTGAAGCTTTCTTT. As protein: CSATWDRSTEAFF.

The chain links TRBV9 to TRBJ2-5; 11 bases are a match to TRBD2. The CDR3 sequence is 15 residues long. Germline-derived CDR1 and CDR2 are SGDLS and YYNGEE. Trimming took 4 bases from V and 5 from J; bases not matched to a gene: 7. The CDR3 DNA sequence: TGTGCCAGCAGCTTAGCGGGGGGGCGAGGTGAGACCCAGTACTTC. Its translation is CASSLAGGRGETQYF.

Points on this clonotype: It may be a read error: a sequence one base away is much more abundant. The rearrangement uses TRBV2 and TRBJ1-5; D not certain. The CDR3 totals 11 residues. CDR1 and CDR2 from the germline V gene are SNHLY and FYNNEI. In DNA form, the CDR3 reads TGTGCCAGCAGATTCAATCAGTCCCAGCATTTT. As protein: CASRFNQSQHF.

The chain joins TRBV20-1 to TRBJ1-2; D remains unclear. The germline CDR1 and CDR2 sequences are DFQATT and SNEGSKA (reference sequence). This CDR3 spans 12 amino acids. V lost 3 bases, J lost 3 bases, and 8 bases lay in between. CDR3 DNA: TGCAGTGCTAGGCCGCGGGACTATGGCTACACCTTC. Its protein product is CSARPRDYGYTF.

This clonotype was seen many times. This chain uses TRBV9 with TRBJ2-7, with 9 nucleotides matching TRBD2. Unmatched junction bases numbered 9, after V lost 0 bases and J lost 2 bases. Looked up from germline, CDR1 is SGDLS and CDR2 is YYNGEE. This CDR3 has 17 residues. The CDR3 sequence: CASSVGPGLAGTYEQYF. The CDR3 DNA follows: TGTGCCAGCAGCGTAGGTCCTGGGCTAGCGGGGACCTACGAGCAGTACTTC.

The chain joins TRBV29-1 to TRBJ2-5; 10 positions agree with TRBD1. Per germline, CDR1 SQVTM and CDR2 ANQGSEA. The CDR3 is 14 residues long. Trimming cost V 4 bases and J 5 bases; bases outside gene matches: 7. The CDR3 region is CSVVRDRGWETQYF. The CDR3 coding sequence is TGCAGCGTTGTACGGGACAGGGGATGGGAGACCCAGTACTTC.

This clonotype was seen many times. The chain has TRBV2 and TRBJ1-2, with D unresolved. The germline V gene has CDR1 SNHLY and CDR2 FYNNEI. The ends were cut back, 5 bases at V and 6 bases at J, with 10 bases in the middle. This CDR3 spans 12 amino acids. CDR3 amino acids: CASSSTGDGYTF. DNA for the CDR3: TGTGCCAGCAGTAGTACGGGCGATGGCTACACCTTC.

About this clonotype: The junction and the germline gene differ at one end; a read error may be behind it. The J gene is TRBJ2-7, the V gene TRBV7-9, with 12 bases matching TRBD2. This CDR3 contains 18 residues. Per the germline V gene, CDR1 is SEHNR and CDR2 is FQNEAQ (reference sequence). This CDR3 reads CASSPHPPSGGEGYEQCF. CDR3 DNA sequence: TGTGCCAGCAGCCCTCACCCCCCTAGCGGGGGGGAAGGCTACGAGCAGTGCTTC.

A single count supports this clonotype. This rearrangement joins TRBV20-1 to TRBJ1-2; 10 positions agree with TRBD1. The trim removed 4 bases at V and 4 bases at J, leaving 12 bases unmatched. The CDR3 is made up of 16 amino acids. In germline, CDR1 is DFQATT, CDR2 SNEGSKA (reference sequence). CDR3 in amino acids: CSATFGTGVKGYGYTF. For the CDR3, the DNA is TGCAGTGCTACCTTCGGGACAGGGGTTAAGGGCTATGGCTACACCTTC.

A single count supports this clonotype. A much larger clone differs from this one at a single base, so this may be a read error. V and J are TRBV29-1 and TRBJ2-2, with 7 bases identical to TRBD1. The CDR3 contains 14 residues. Trimming cost V 4 bases and J 1 base; bases outside gene matches: 3. The germline gives CDR1 SQVTM, CDR2 ANQGSEA. The CDR3 reads CSVGGTENTGELFF. Written as DNA, the CDR3 is TGCAGCGTTGGTGGGACAGAGAACACCGGGGAGCTGTTTTTT.

The chain recombines TRBV20-1 with TRBJ2-5; 7 nucleotides align to TRBD2. This CDR3 has 15 residues. Germline CDR1 is DFQATT and CDR2 is SNEGSKA (reference sequence). The V gene end was trimmed by 0 bases and the J gene end by 5 bases; junction bases not matched to a gene: 9. The CDR3 bases are TGCAGTGCTAGAGAATTTAGCGCGGGAGCGGAGACCCAGTACTTC. Translated, it gives CSAREFSAGAETQYF.

Many counts were recorded for this clonotype. The V and J genes are TRBV2 and TRBJ1-1; D may be TRBD1 (6 bases). CDR1 and CDR2 (germline): SNHLY, FYNNEI. The CDR3 loop spans 15 amino acids. Trimming took 5 bases from V and 0 from J, leaving 13 bases between them. The DNA of the CDR3 is TGTGCCAGCAGTCTACCCACAGGGATGAACACTGAAGCTTTCTTT. Its protein product is CASSLPTGMNTEAFF.

The gene calls are TRBV29-1 and TRBJ1-4; 7 nucleotides align to TRBD1. CDR1 and CDR2 from the germline V gene are SQVTM and ANQGSEA. V was clipped by 3 bases and J by 5 bases; unmatched bases: 6. The CDR3 is 14 residues long. CDR3 sequence: CSVEGGGLNEKLFF. The CDR3 DNA follows: TGCAGCGTTGAGGGAGGGGGCTTAAATGAAAAACTGTTTTTT.

This clonotype was seen at least ten times. The chain recombines TRBV29-1 with TRBJ1-2, with D hard to call. Trimming took 0 bases from V and 2 from J, leaving 16 bases between them. The length of the CDR3 is 16 residues. Germline assignment: CDR1 SQVTM and CDR2 ANQGSEA. CDR3 DNA: TGCAGCGTTGAAGATGACGACTCGCCGGCGAACTATGGCTACACCTTC. Translating gives CSVEDDDSPANYGYTF.

The CDR3 here is CSVDGARKNTEAFF. For the CDR3, the DNA is TGCAGCGTTGACGGGGCCAGAAAGAACACTGAAGCTTTCTTT. This chain joins TRBV29-1 and TRBJ1-1; D perhaps matches TRBD1 (5 bases). The V end was cut by 3 bases, the J end by 1 base, with 12 bases between. Germline-derived CDR1 and CDR2 are SQVTM and ANQGSEA. CDR3 length: 14 residues.

The chain uses TRBV7-8 and TRBJ1-6, with a possible D match to TRBD1 (5 bases). CDR1 SGHVS and CDR2 FQNEAQ come from the germline V gene. The CDR3 contains 15 residues. Deletions cut 5 bases from V and 10 bases from J, with 18 bases between. This CDR3 is CASSRTRGSGSPLHF. The CDR3 DNA follows: TGTGCCAGCAGCCGAACACGGGGTTCAGGGTCACCCCTCCACTTT.

The chain uses TRBV7-9 and TRBJ1-1; 8 nucleotides line up with TRBD1. The ends lost 7 bases at V and 5 bases at J; junction bases unmatched: 12. CDR3 size: 15 residues. Germline V lookup: CDR1 SEHNR, CDR2 FQNEAQ (reference sequence). The CDR3 sequence: CASTPSTGVWTEAFF. CDR3 DNA: TGTGCCAGCACCCCTTCGACAGGGGTATGGACTGAAGCTTTCTTT.

The rearrangement joins TRBV7-2 to TRBJ2-7; the match to TRBD1 covers 9 bases. V shed 6 bases and J 1 base; nucleotides not matched to a gene: 13. This CDR3 is 17 amino acids long. Germline V gene data show CDR1 as SGHTA and CDR2 as FQGNSA. The CDR3 DNA reads as TGTGCCAGCAGGCCGGGACAGGGTCTGCCAGAATCCTACGAGCAGTACTTC. Its protein product is CASRPGQGLPESYEQYF.

On this clonotype: A much more abundant neighbour one base away suggests this may be a read error. The V call is TRBV25-1, the J call TRBJ2-7; 10 nucleotides line up with TRBD1. V lost 3 bases and J lost 5; bases outside the gene matches: 7. The CDR3 extends over 15 amino acids. Germline CDR1 MGHDK, CDR2 SYGVNS. The CDR3 is CASSDPGQGSDEQYF. The DNA for the CDR3 is TGTGCCAGCAGTGACCCGGGACAGGGGAGCGACGAGCAGTACTTC.

A note on this clonotype: One end of the junction fails to match germline, which may point to a read error. This sequence joins TRBV5-1 and TRBJ1-1, with 10 nucleotides matching TRBD1. This CDR3 contains 15 residues. CDR1 and CDR2 (germline): SGHRS, YFSETQ. The CDR3 DNA sequence: TGCGCCAGCAGGGACGGACAGGGGGGGAACACTGGAGCTTTCTTT. It yields the protein CASRDGQGGNTGAFF.

Regarding this clonotype: A much larger clone is a single base away; this may be a read error. J is TRBJ2-7 and V is TRBV11-2, with D possibly TRBD2 on 6 matching bases. The CDR3 loop spans 15 amino acids. The V end was cut by 1 base, the J end by 2 bases, with 12 bases between. Germline V gene sequence: CDR1 SGHAT, CDR2 FQNNGV. CDR3 nucleotide sequence: TGTGCCAGCAGCTTAGTAGGAGGGTACCCCTACGAGCAGTACTTC. Residues: CASSLVGGYPYEQYF. Full variable domain (remainder filled in from reference TRBV11-2 and TRBJ2-7): EAGVAQSPRYKIIEKRQSVAFWCNPISGHATLYWYQQILGQGPKLLIQFQNNGVVDDSQLPKDRFSAERLKGVDSTLKIQPAKLEDSAVYLCASSLVGGYPYEQYFGPGTRLTVT.

The chain recombines TRBV20-1 with TRBJ2-2, with D possibly TRBD1 on 6 matching bases. Trimming stripped 3 bases from V and 7 bases from J, with 12 bases between. The germline V gene encodes CDR1 DFQATT and CDR2 SNEGSKA (reference sequence). There are 13 residues in the CDR3. The CDR3 DNA follows: TGCAGTGCTAGCGAGGGGGTTGGCGGGGAGCTGTTTTTT. This encodes CSASEGVGGELFF.

A remark on this clonotype: At one end the junction does not follow the germline gene, possibly because of a read error. V is TRBV7-9 and J is TRBJ2-6; D is perhaps TRBD2 (5 bases). The CDR3 sequence is 16 residues long. CDR1 is SEHNR, CDR2 FQNEAQ, per germline (reference sequence). The CDR3 nucleotides are TGTGCCAGCAGCTTAACGGGGATCTCTGAGGCCAACGTCCTGACTTTC. Translating gives CASSLTGISEANVLTF.

V usage is TRBV15 and J usage is TRBJ1-2; 8 positions agree with TRBD1. From germline, CDR1 is LNHNV and CDR2 YYDKDF (reference sequence). V shed 3 bases, J shed 4 bases, and the junction held 4 bases outside the gene matches. This CDR3 spans 14 amino acids. CDR3 sequence: CATSSTDRVYGYTF. The CDR3 DNA reads TGTGCCACCAGCAGTACGGACAGGGTCTATGGCTACACCTTC.

This clonotype was counted only a few times. The chain employs TRBV12-5 and TRBJ1-5, with D uncertain. Between the trimmed V and J ends, which lost 1 base and 6 bases, there was a span of 1 base. This CDR3 comprises 11 residues. The germline CDR1 and CDR2 sequences are LGHNT and FRNRAP. CDR3 DNA: TGTGCTAGTGGTTTGGCTCAGCCCCAGCATTTT. Protein: CASGLAQPQHF.

Comment on this clonotype: Just one base apart from a much larger clone, this may be a read error. V gene TRBV7-9 combines with J gene TRBJ2-5; TRBD1 is a possible D gene (6 bases). CDR3 length equals 16 residues. CDR1 and CDR2 (germline): SEHNR, FQNEAQ (reference sequence). Trimming took off 5 bases at V and 5 bases at J, with 21 bases between the two ends. CDR3 coding DNA: TGTGCCAGCAGCCCCGGTGCCCCTGGGCAGGGGGAGACCCAGTACTTC. This codes for CASSPGAPGQGETQYF.

This sequence joins TRBV7-9 and TRBJ2-2; maybe TRBD2 (5 bases). Germline V gene data show CDR1 as SEHNR and CDR2 as FQNEAQ (reference sequence). Deletions cut 5 bases from V and 5 bases from J, with 21 bases between. The CDR3 spans 17 residues. The CDR3, as DNA: TGTGCCAGCAGCCATCTTCCCCGGGTACGGAGGACCGGGGAGCTGTTTTTT. Its translation: CASSHLPRVRRTGELFF.

In this sample, this clonotype turned up a few times. J is TRBJ1-4 and V is TRBV20-1; D is ambiguous. CDR1 and CDR2 from the germline V gene are DFQATT and SNEGSKA (reference sequence). V lost 5 bases to trimming and J lost 4 bases, with 5 bases between them. This CDR3 spans 11 amino acids. This CDR3 is CSALDNEKLFF. The CDR3 DNA reads as TGCAGTGCTCTTGATAATGAAAAACTGTTTTTT.